The rows below give T cell receptor beta chains drawn from one sample of a study of blood T cell repertoires in COVID-19. TCRdb's table, derived via immunoSEQ multiplex PCR, lists solely in-frame clones and lacks some. Among about 300,000 clones listed, less than 85% were seen once. Sequencing was done on a sample of peripheral blood. These TCRs come from a human donor with COVID-19, enrolled during active disease. The donor label of this sample is uncertain. The CDR3 runs from the conserved cysteine through the conserved F or W. The D gene is left open where the match is weak. A clone size is listed for some rows: how often the clone was seen (once, few, many), or a class if it is expanded.

J gene,V gene,D gene,clone size,CDR3 DNA,CDR3 protein
TRBJ2-7,TRBV6-6,.,.,TGTGCCAGCAGTCCCCAGCGGGTGCCCTACGAGCAGTACTTC,CASSPQRVPYEQYF
TRBJ2-3,TRBV7-2,TRBD2,.,TGTGCCAGCAGCTTAGTGGCGGGACTAGCGGGTAAAACAGATACGCAGTATTTT,CASSLVAGLAGKTDTQYF
TRBJ2-1,TRBV19,TRBD1,.,TGTGCCAGTAGCGGACAGGTATCCAATAATGAGCAGTTCTTC,CASSGQVSNNEQFF
TRBJ2-3,TRBV10-3,TRBD2,.,TGTGCCATCAGTGATAGCGGGAGGGCCGAAGGAGGGATTAGTCTCGGCACAGATACGCAGTATTTT,CAISDSGRAEGGISLGTDTQYF
TRBJ1-5,TRBV30,.,.,TGTGCCTGGAGCGGGGGAGGGGATCAGCCCCAGCATTTT,CAWSGGGDQPQHF
TRBJ2-1,TRBV5-1,TRBD1,.,TGCGCCAGCAGCTTGCAGGGGGCATCCTACAATGAGCAGTTCTTC,CASSLQGASYNEQFF
TRBJ1-1,TRBV6-6,.,.,TGTGCCAGCAGTTACTCGAATGCGGGGATGAACACTGAAGCTTTCTTT,CASSYSNAGMNTEAFF
TRBJ2-3,TRBV7-2,TRBD2,once,TGTGCCAGCAGCTCGGGACTAGCGGAGGGCACAGATACGCAGTATTTT,CASSSGLAEGTDTQYF
TRBJ2-3,TRBV11-2,.,.,TGTGCCAGCACCCCGCCGGGCGGGATGTTTTATACGCAGTATTTT,CASTPPGGMFYTQYF
TRBJ1-2,TRBV5-1,.,.,TGCGCCAGCAGCTTGGGTTCCGGGGTGTCGGCTAACTATGGCTACACCTTC,CASSLGSGVSANYGYTF
TRBJ2-7,TRBV4-2,TRBD2,.,TGTGCCAGCAGCCAAGATTGGGGTTGGGTGGGGGGACTAGCACCCAACGAGCAGTACTTC,CASSQDWGWVGGLAPNEQYF
TRBJ2-7,TRBV7-7,TRBD2,.,TGTGCTAGCAGCTTAGCGCCCTGGACTAGCGGGTACGAGCAGTACTTC,CASSLAPWTSGYEQYF
TRBJ1-3,TRBV30,.,.,TGTGCTATGGGGGGGATCTCTGGAAACACCATATATTTT,CAMGGISGNTIYF
TRBJ1-1,TRBV28,.,.,TGTGCCAGTGGGAGAACAGGGTCGACCACTGAAGCTTTCTTT,CASGRTGSTTEAFF
TRBJ2-1,TRBV13,TRBD2,.,TGTGCCAGCAGCCCGAGCGGGAGGGCGTTGGATGAGCAGTTCTTC,CASSPSGRALDEQFF